This entry lists 4 T cell receptor beta chains sequenced from one sample in a study of blood T cell repertoires in COVID-19. Repertoires were generated with immunoSEQ multiplex PCR, while TCRdb's copy carries only in-frame clones and drops some. The repertoire holds approximately 76,000 clones, with 88% as singletons. Sequenced input: peripheral blood. The receptors originated from a human donor in a cohort sampled during active COVID-19.

This rearrangement joins TRBV18 to TRBJ2-7, with a possible D match to TRBD2 (5 bases). Germline V gene sequence: CDR1 KGHSH, CDR2 LQKENI. The CDR3 sequence is 12 residues long. Trimming left V 2 bases short and J 6 bases short, with 8 bases between. The CDR3 sequence: CASSPGESEQYF. Written as DNA, the CDR3 is TGTGCCAGCTCACCAGGGGAGAGCGAGCAGTACTTC.

This clone was detected only a few times. This chain joins TRBV9 and TRBJ2-3, with D perhaps matching TRBD2 (6 bases). V was shortened by 5 bases and J by 5 bases, with 21 bases between the two germline ends. Germline CDR1 is SGDLS and CDR2 is YYNGEE. This CDR3 is built from 16 residues. The CDR3 spells CASSIGSGSGKDTQYF. CDR3 DNA sequence: TGTGCCAGCAGTATCGGTTCCGGGAGTGGAAAAGATACGCAGTATTTT.

This clone came up a few times. This sequence joins TRBV11-3 and TRBJ1-1, with D possibly being TRBD1 (6 bases). Trimming shortened V by 4 bases and J by 5 bases, and 11 bases separated the two germline ends. The CDR3 is 13 amino acids. Germline CDR1 SGHNT, CDR2 YENEEA. The CDR3 spells CASSYRVRTEAFF. DNA for the CDR3: TGTGCCAGCAGCTACAGGGTCCGAACTGAAGCTTTCTTT.

Only one count was recorded for this clone. The rearrangement uses TRBV30 and TRBJ1-3, with 7 bases identical to TRBD1. Germline values: CDR1 GTSNPN, CDR2 SVGIG (reference sequence). CDR3 length: 15 residues. V dropped 0 bases and J dropped 0; count of bases not matched to a gene: 2. CDR3 amino acids: CAWSVQGRSGNTIYF. In DNA form, the CDR3 reads TGTGCCTGGAGTGTACAGGGGCGCTCTGGAAACACCATATATTTT.